The 2 T cell receptor beta chains below all came from one sample that was sequenced in a study of ipilimumab plus nivolumab after autologous stem cell transplantation. Sequencing used immunoSEQ multiplex PCR; TCRdb keeps in-frame clones, though not all of them. Among tens of thousands of clones listed, 80% to 95% were seen once. The starting material was PBMCs, obtained in a trial of ipilimumab plus nivolumab as post-transplant consolidation. These receptors were obtained from a male donor with multiple myeloma.

V and J are TRBV4-1 and TRBJ1-1; the D gene is possibly TRBD1 (5 bases). Trimming took 1 base from V and 1 from J, leaving 7 bases between them. The CDR3 is made up of 14 amino acids. Germline V CDR1 and CDR2: MGHRA, YSYEKL. For the CDR3, the DNA is TGCGCCAGCAGCCAAGGGACACCGAACACTGAAGCTTTCTTT. Its translation is CASSQGTPNTEAFF.

The chain joins TRBV7-8 to TRBJ2-3; D call uncertain. Germline V lookup: CDR1 SGHVS, CDR2 FQNEAQ. Trimming took 5 bases from V and 2 from J, leaving 5 bases between them. The CDR3 covers 12 residues. In DNA form, the CDR3 reads TGTGCCAGCAGCCGCCTCACAGATACGCAGTATTTT. Residues: CASSRLTDTQYF. Using reference TRBV7-8 and TRBJ2-3 for the parts outside the CDR3, the full variable domain is GAGVSQSPRYKVAKRGQDVALRCDPISGHVSLFWYQQALGQGPEFLTYFQNEAQLDKSGLPSDRFFAERPEGSVSTLKIQRTQQEDSAVYLCASSRLTDTQYFGPGTRLTVL.